Listed here are 5 T cell receptor beta chains from one sample, sequenced in a study of blood T cell repertoires in COVID-19. Using immunoSEQ multiplex PCR, the repertoire was profiled, and TCRdb retains in-frame clones only, with some absent. This repertoire shows about 170,000 clones, about 80% found once; its top ten account for approximately 21%. Sequenced material: peripheral blood. The receptors were gathered from an elderly woman with acute or convalescent COVID-19.

The rearrangement uses TRBV6-1 and TRBJ2-3; weak D call: TRBD2 (5 bases). The CDR3 is 14 residues long. Germline values: CDR1 MNHNS, CDR2 SASEGT. V was trimmed by 2 bases and J by 3 bases, leaving 9 bases between them. CDR3: CASSELGETDTQYF. As DNA, the CDR3 is TGTGCCAGCAGTGAACTCGGGGAAACAGATACGCAGTATTTT.

The chain is built from TRBV19 and TRBJ1-2, with D uncertain. V was clipped by 5 bases and J by 0 bases, with 10 bases between them. The germline V gene encodes CDR1 LNHDA and CDR2 SQIVND (reference sequence). The CDR3 sequence is 14 residues long. CDR3 nucleotides: TGTGCCAGTAGTTACCCAGTTTCTAACTATGGCTACACCTTC. This encodes CASSYPVSNYGYTF.

This clone was seen a few times. The chain employs TRBV15 and TRBJ2-1; D is possibly TRBD2 (6 bases). Trimming pared 4 bases from V and 2 bases from J, leaving 12 bases between. Germline loops: CDR1 LNHNV, CDR2 YYDKDF (reference sequence). The CDR3 runs to 15 residues. The DNA of the CDR3 is TGTGCCACCAGCATCCGGAGGGGTACCTACAATGAGCAGTTCTTC. Encoded protein: CATSIRRGTYNEQFF. Filled out from reference TRBV15 and TRBJ2-1, the complete variable domain reads DAMVIQNPRYQVTQFGKPVTLSCSQTLNHNVMYWYQQKSSQAPKLLFHYYDKDFNNEADTPDNFQSRRPNTSFCFLDIRSPGLGDTAMYLCATSIRRGTYNEQFFGPGTRLTVL.

The chain couples TRBV19 to TRBJ2-4, with 7 bases aligning to TRBD2. Germline values: CDR1 LNHDA, CDR2 SQIVND (reference sequence). This CDR3 region has 14 residues. The junction had 3 bases not matched to a gene; V was cut back by 7 bases and J by 0 bases. The CDR3 protein is CASMGGLAKNIQYF. DNA of the CDR3: TGTGCCAGTATGGGAGGGTTAGCCAAAAACATTCAGTACTTC.

This clone was observed once. The rearrangement joins TRBV5-1 to TRBJ1-1; possible D gene TRBD1, 5 bases. This CDR3 spans 15 amino acids. The V gene's germline CDR1 is SGHRS and CDR2 YFSETQ. The V and J ends lost 5 bases and 2 bases respectively, with 16 bases between them. In nucleotides, the CDR3 is TGCGCCAGCAGGCCGATGCCCGACAGAAACACTGAAGCTTTCTTT. It specifies CASRPMPDRNTEAFF.